These 14 T cell receptor beta chains share one sample of origin, sequenced in a study of preoperative IRX-2 immunotherapy in early breast cancer. Treatment indicated: preoperative locoregional IRX-2 cytokine immunotherapy. The data were produced by immunoSEQ multiplex PCR, yet TCRdb's version contains in-frame clones alone and is incomplete. The sample lists 30,000 to 45,000 clones, roughly 82% seen once, with about 1.5% in the top ten. The source material was lymph node tissue, sampled after IRX-2 immunotherapy. These receptors were collected from a human donor with breast cancer.

This rearrangement joins TRBV19 to TRBJ1-2, with D tentatively TRBD1 (6 bases). Germline values: CDR1 LNHDA, CDR2 SQIVND (reference sequence). V was shortened by 0 bases and J by 2 bases, with 10 bases between the two germline ends. This CDR3 is built from 15 residues. CDR3 sequence: CASSIDRGTNYGYTF. The CDR3 DNA follows: TGTGCCAGTAGTATAGATCGTGGGACAAACTATGGCTACACCTTC.

J is TRBJ1-3 and V is TRBV5-1; D unclear. The V gene lost 4 bases and the J gene lost 0 bases, with 11 bases spanning the gap. The CDR3 is 15 residues long. Per the germline V gene, CDR1 is SGHRS and CDR2 is YFSETQ. Written as DNA, the CDR3 is TGCGCCAGCAGCCCCAGCAGACTCTCTGGAAACACCATATATTTT. Protein product: CASSPSRLSGNTIYF.

V is TRBV11-3 and J is TRBJ1-4; D is unresolved. Germline V gives CDR1 SGHNT, CDR2 YENEEA. The CDR3 totals 15 residues. V dropped 3 bases and J dropped 5 bases, with 13 bases sitting between them. CDR3 in amino acids: CASSLAPAINEKLFF. The DNA of the CDR3 is TGTGCCAGCAGCTTGGCCCCGGCAATCAATGAAAAACTGTTTTTT.

V is TRBV19 and J is TRBJ1-2; no clear D. This CDR3 region has 14 residues. Germline V CDR1 and CDR2: LNHDA, SQIVND (reference sequence). V was cut by 6 bases and J by 1 base, with 12 bases left in between. The CDR3 is CASRQDRNNYGYTF. In DNA form, the CDR3 reads TGTGCCAGTAGACAAGACCGAAATAACTATGGCTACACCTTC. The variable domain in full, with the rest retrieved from reference TRBV19 and TRBJ1-2, is DGGITQSPKYLFRKEGQNVTLSCEQNLNHDAMYWYRQDPGQGLRLIYYSQIVNDFQKGDIAEGYSVSREKKESFPLTVTSAQKNPTAFYLCASRQDRNNYGYTFGSGTRLTVV.

The chain employs TRBV11-3 and TRBJ2-4; D is ambiguous. Deletions cut 0 bases from V and 0 bases from J, with 3 bases between. Germline V gene lookup returns CDR1 SGHNT and CDR2 YENEEA. The CDR3 consists of 14 residues. Written as DNA, the CDR3 is TGTGCCAGCAGCTTAGAAATAGCCAAAAACATTCAGTACTTC. Protein product: CASSLEIAKNIQYF.

The rearrangement uses TRBV5-1 and TRBJ2-1; D is uncertain. The CDR3 runs 15 residues. Looked up from germline, CDR1 is SGHRS and CDR2 is YFSETQ. The V end lost 1 base, the J end lost 4 bases, and 12 bases lay between the germline ends. CDR3 sequence: CASSLRLDGYNEQFF. CDR3 nucleotide sequence: TGCGCCAGCAGCTTGAGGCTAGATGGATACAATGAGCAGTTCTTC.

The sample holds a few counts of this clone. The CDR3, as DNA: TGTGCCATCACGGGCAGATGCAATCAGCCCCAGCATTTT. Its translation is CAITGRCNQPQHF. This chain joins TRBV6-8 and TRBJ1-5; D is unresolved. Germline V gives CDR1 MNHGY, CDR2 SAAAGT. Trimming stripped 10 bases from V and 2 bases from J, with 12 bases between. There are 13 residues in the CDR3.

This clone was picked up a small number of times. This chain uses TRBV18 with TRBJ2-2; D not certain. Germline-derived CDR1 and CDR2 are KGHSH and LQKENI. V was cut by 0 bases and J by 4 bases, with 3 bases left in between. This CDR3 contains 13 residues. This CDR3 is CASSPPRTGELFF. The CDR3 DNA follows: TGTGCCAGCTCACCACCCCGCACCGGGGAGCTGTTTTTT.

The rearrangement joins TRBV28 to TRBJ2-1; 7 nucleotides line up with TRBD1. Germline CDR1 reads MDHEN; CDR2 reads SYDVKM. The V segment lost 8 bases and the J segment 2 bases; nucleotides outside the gene matches: 3. This CDR3 region has 13 residues. CDR3 protein: CASEGQAYNEQFF. As DNA, the CDR3 is TGTGCCAGCGAAGGACAGGCCTACAATGAGCAGTTCTTC.

The J gene is TRBJ2-7, the V gene TRBV6-8; D unclear. Per germline, CDR1 MNHGY and CDR2 SAAAGT. The CDR3 totals 12 residues. Trimming removed 6 bases at V and 3 bases at J, with 9 bases between. CDR3 nucleotides: TGTGCCAGCAGAGGACGTAACTACGAGCAGTACTTC. Translation gives CASRGRNYEQYF.

This sequence joins TRBV6-8 and TRBJ1-4, with 7 bases fitting TRBD1. The germline V gene has CDR1 MNHGY and CDR2 SAAAGT. V dropped 6 bases and J dropped 4; count of bases not matched to a gene: 5. The CDR3 spans 14 residues. The CDR3 region is CASRTGQLNEKLFF. Written as DNA, the CDR3 is TGTGCCAGCAGAACGGGACAGCTTAATGAAAAACTGTTTTTT.

The chain combines TRBV28 with TRBJ1-1; D is possibly TRBD1 (5 bases). The ends were cut back, 5 bases at V and 0 bases at J, with 10 bases in the middle. Germline V gene lookup returns CDR1 MDHEN and CDR2 SYDVKM. CDR3 size: 14 residues. CDR3 DNA: TGTGCCAGCAGTCCCGACAGACTGAACACTGAAGCTTTCTTT. Amino acids: CASSPDRLNTEAFF.

J is TRBJ2-6 and V is TRBV28; D may be TRBD1 or TRBD2 (5 bases each). From germline, CDR1 is MDHEN and CDR2 SYDVKM. Trimming shortened V by 8 bases and J by 4 bases, and 12 bases separated the two germline ends. CDR3 size: 14 residues. The CDR3 spells CASYAGTGANVLTF. The DNA of the CDR3 is TGTGCCAGCTACGCAGGGACCGGGGCCAACGTCCTGACTTTC.

The chain links TRBV28 to TRBJ1-3; unclear D gene. Per germline, CDR1 MDHEN and CDR2 SYDVKM. The CDR3 loop spans 13 amino acids. Trimming removed 7 bases from V and 8 bases from J, with 15 bases in between. The CDR3 DNA reads TGTGCCAGCAAACGGACGGCACGGGACACCATATATTTT. It is translated as CASKRTARDTIYF.